A selection of T cell receptor beta chains follows, all from one sample in a study of T-cell memory formation after mild COVID-19. TCRdb used MiXCR to reprocess the 5' RACE reads, holding one entry per CDR3 protein. The table lists 450,000 to 650,000 distinct CDR3 sequences, less than 25% of them singletons. The sequenced sample consisted of PBMCs or a T cell subset sorted from them (not recorded which). These receptors all come from an adult woman who had mild COVID-19 (a few samples of this study predate the infection). Cell type and time point are not known. Both conserved end residues are part of each CDR3. D genes are given only for firm matches. Only part of the rows carry a size: once, few, many, or a class if the clone is expanded.

CDR3: CASSQATGTGELFF
DNA: TGCGCCAGCAGCCAAGCGACGGGCACCGGGGAGCTGTTTTTT
V: TRBV4-1
D: NA
J: TRBJ2-2
size: NA

CDR3: CASTLGPQPQHF
DNA: TGTGCCAGCACCCTAGGACCCCAGCCCCAGCATTTT
V: TRBV6-6
D: NA
J: TRBJ1-5
size: NA

CDR3: CASSPRGNGPVGVYGYTF
DNA: TGTGCCAGCAGCCCGAGGGGGAATGGCCCAGTAGGGGTCTATGGCTACACCTTC
V: TRBV7-6
D: NA
J: TRBJ1-2
size: NA

CDR3: CASSQVLDGRASYEQYF
DNA: TGTGCCAGCAGCCAAGTTCTTGACGGGAGGGCCTCCTACGAGCAGTACTTC
V: TRBV4-2
D: TRBD2
J: TRBJ2-7
size: few

CDR3: CASSQVPGRLRDTQYF
DNA: TGTGCCAGCAGCCAAGTTCCGGGTCGGCTCAGGGATACGCAGTATTTT
V: TRBV14
D: NA
J: TRBJ2-3
size: NA

CDR3: CAWSWGSRNQPQHF
DNA: TGTGCCTGGAGTTGGGGGTCCCGCAATCAGCCCCAGCATTTT
V: TRBV30
D: NA
J: TRBJ1-5
size: NA

CDR3: CASSLALGSSGDTQYF
DNA: TGTGCCAGCAGCTTAGCGCTGGGCTCCTCGGGGGATACGCAGTATTTT
V: TRBV7-9
D: NA
J: TRBJ2-3
size: few

CDR3: CASSYGFRTGGYGYTF
DNA: TGTGCCAGCAGTTACGGTTTCCGGACAGGAGGGTATGGCTACACCTTC
V: TRBV6-5
D: TRBD1
J: TRBJ1-2
size: few

CDR3: CSAKDRDSYNEQFF
DNA: TGCAGTGCCAAAGACCGGGACAGTTACAATGAGCAGTTCTTC
V: TRBV20-1
D: TRBD1
J: TRBJ2-1
size: once

CDR3: CSARALTAFEAFF
DNA: TGCAGTGCTAGAGCTCTGACAGCCTTTGAAGCTTTCTTT
V: TRBV20-1
D: NA
J: TRBJ1-1
size: NA

CDR3: CASSLMSGSHSEQFF
DNA: TGCGCCAGCAGCTTGATGTCAGGGAGCCATAGTGAGCAGTTCTTC
V: TRBV5-1
D: NA
J: TRBJ2-1
size: NA

CDR3: CASSLLIPVAEETQYF
DNA: TGTGCCAGCAGCTTATTGATCCCGGTGGCGGAAGAGACCCAGTACTTC
V: TRBV7-9
D: NA
J: TRBJ2-5
size: NA

CDR3: CASSYLGQAPGELFF
DNA: TGTGCCAGCAGTTACCTGGGACAGGCTCCCGGGGAGCTGTTTTTT
V: TRBV6-5
D: TRBD1
J: TRBJ2-2
size: NA

CDR3: CSVEPRTSGRANEQFF
DNA: TGCAGCGTTGAACCCCGGACTAGCGGGAGGGCCAATGAGCAGTTCTTC
V: TRBV29-1
D: TRBD2
J: TRBJ2-1
size: few

CDR3: CASSWGGQGSSPLHF
DNA: TGTGCCAGCAGCTGGGGGGGACAGGGAAGTTCACCCCTCCACTTT
V: TRBV7-2
D: TRBD1
J: TRBJ1-6
size: NA

CDR3: CATSDPDPIWGETQYF
DNA: TGTGCCACCAGTGACCCCGACCCTATCTGGGGAGAGACCCAGTACTTC
V: TRBV24-1
D: NA
J: TRBJ2-5
size: NA

CDR3: CATSDSDVDTQYF
DNA: TGTGCCACCAGTGATTCAGACGTGGATACGCAGTATTTT
V: TRBV24-1
D: NA
J: TRBJ2-3
size: NA

CDR3: CASSSGTSRYEQFF
DNA: TGTGCCAGCAGTTCCGGGACTAGCCGATATGAGCAGTTCTTC
V: TRBV12-3/TRBV12-4
D: TRBD2
J: TRBJ2-1
size: few

CDR3: CSPPRGNTGELFF
DNA: TGCAGCCCCCCGCGGGGGAACACCGGGGAGCTGTTTTTT
V: TRBV29-1
D: NA
J: TRBJ2-2
size: few

CDR3: CASSSTRRNTDTQYF
DNA: TGTGCCAGCAGCTCGACCAGGCGAAACACAGATACGCAGTATTTT
V: TRBV5-6
D: NA
J: TRBJ2-3
size: few

CDR3: CASSPHPNQGMKNTEAFF
DNA: TGTGCCAGCAGCCCCCACCCTAACCAGGGGATGAAGAACACTGAAGCTTTCTTT
V: TRBV5-5
D: NA
J: TRBJ1-1
size: few

CDR3: CASRTSLAGELFF
DNA: TGTGCCAGCAGGACTAGCTTAGCCGGGGAGCTGTTTTTT
V: TRBV6-2/TRBV6-3
D: TRBD2
J: TRBJ2-2
size: many

CDR3: CASIPWRGSTDTQYF
DNA: TGTGCCAGCATCCCTTGGCGGGGGAGCACAGATACGCAGTATTTT
V: TRBV11-2
D: TRBD2
J: TRBJ2-3
size: few

CDR3: CASSLADGAGGPGTDTQYF
DNA: TGCGCCAGCAGCTTGGCCGACGGAGCGGGAGGGCCGGGGACAGATACGCAGTATTTT
V: TRBV5-1
D: TRBD2
J: TRBJ2-3
size: few

CDR3: CASSLAPHGSGQYF
DNA: TGCGCCAGCAGCTTGGCGCCGCATGGTAGCGGGCAGTACTTC
V: TRBV5-1
D: NA
J: TRBJ2-7
size: few

CDR3: CSARDNGGSGANVLTF
DNA: TGCAGTGCGAGGGACAACGGGGGCTCTGGGGCCAACGTCCTGACTTTC
V: TRBV20-1
D: NA
J: TRBJ2-6
size: NA

CDR3: CATSREGQAHQPQHF
DNA: TGTGCCACCAGCAGAGAGGGACAGGCCCATCAGCCCCAGCATTTT
V: TRBV15
D: TRBD1
J: TRBJ1-5
size: few

CDR3: CASGAGGELFF
DNA: TGTGCCAGCGGGGCGGGCGGGGAGCTGTTTTTT
V: TRBV6-5
D: NA
J: TRBJ2-2
size: NA

CDR3: CASSTQSGTGIRNEQFF
DNA: TGTGCCAGCAGCACTCAATCCGGGACAGGGATCCGCAATGAGCAGTTCTTC
V: TRBV7-2
D: TRBD1
J: TRBJ2-1
size: NA

CDR3: CASSPGVLATSYEQYF
DNA: TGTGCCAGCAGCCCAGGAGTACTAGCTACCTCCTACGAGCAGTACTTC
V: TRBV12-3/TRBV12-4
D: NA
J: TRBJ2-7
size: NA

CDR3: CASSLGTGTNQPQHF
DNA: TGTGCCAGCAGCTTAGGGACAGGGACCAATCAGCCCCAGCATTTT
V: TRBV11-2
D: TRBD1
J: TRBJ1-5
size: few

CDR3: CSVEVRSDEQFF
DNA: TGCAGCGTTGAAGTACGTTCGGATGAGCAGTTCTTC
V: TRBV29-1
D: NA
J: TRBJ2-1
size: NA

CDR3: CASSYGGTYYEQYF
DNA: TGTGCCAGCAGTTACGGGGGCACCTACTACGAGCAGTACTTC
V: TRBV6-6
D: NA
J: TRBJ2-7
size: NA

CDR3: CASSSLTLPSFYRNQPQHF
DNA: TGTGCCAGCAGTTCCTTGACCCTCCCTTCGTTTTATAGGAATCAGCCCCAGCATTTT
V: TRBV27
D: NA
J: TRBJ1-5
size: NA

CDR3: CASSLSSGTTGELFF
DNA: TGTGCCAGCAGCTTAAGTAGCGGGACTACCGGGGAGCTGTTTTTT
V: TRBV7-2
D: TRBD2
J: TRBJ2-2
size: once

CDR3: CASSQDLGNLNGELFF
DNA: TGTGCCAGCAGCCAAGATTTGGGGAATCTGAACGGGGAGCTGTTTTTT
V: TRBV14
D: NA
J: TRBJ2-2
size: once

CDR3: CASSLAHGGNTEAFF
DNA: TGTGCCAGCAGTTTAGCGCATGGGGGGAACACTGAAGCTTTCTTT
V: TRBV12-3/TRBV12-4
D: NA
J: TRBJ1-1
size: NA

CDR3: CSVRGVEWAFF
DNA: TGCAGCGTTCGTGGCGTGGAATGGGCTTTCTTT
V: TRBV29-1
D: NA
J: TRBJ1-1
size: NA

CDR3: CASSSGTSGRARSYNEQFF
DNA: TGTGCCAGCAGCTCCGGGACTAGCGGGAGGGCCCGAAGTTACAATGAGCAGTTCTTC
V: TRBV11-1
D: TRBD2
J: TRBJ2-1
size: NA

CDR3: CASSLGRVGIGDF
DNA: TGTGCCAGCAGCCTGGGAAGGGTCGGCATAGGAGACTTC
V: TRBV7-9
D: NA
J: TRBJ2-7
size: NA

CDR3: CASSPEGDGTEAFF
DNA: TGCGCCAGCAGCCCGGAGGGGGATGGCACTGAAGCTTTCTTT
V: TRBV5-1
D: NA
J: TRBJ1-1
size: NA

CDR3: CASSLSPTGVYNEQFF
DNA: TGTGCCAGCAGCCTTTCCCCGACAGGGGTCTACAATGAGCAGTTCTTC
V: TRBV6-2/TRBV6-3
D: TRBD1
J: TRBJ2-1
size: once

CDR3: CASSQQFRLTSGSYEQYF
DNA: TGTGCCAGCAGCCAACAGTTCAGATTGACTAGCGGGAGTTACGAGCAGTACTTC
V: TRBV3-1
D: TRBD2
J: TRBJ2-7
size: NA